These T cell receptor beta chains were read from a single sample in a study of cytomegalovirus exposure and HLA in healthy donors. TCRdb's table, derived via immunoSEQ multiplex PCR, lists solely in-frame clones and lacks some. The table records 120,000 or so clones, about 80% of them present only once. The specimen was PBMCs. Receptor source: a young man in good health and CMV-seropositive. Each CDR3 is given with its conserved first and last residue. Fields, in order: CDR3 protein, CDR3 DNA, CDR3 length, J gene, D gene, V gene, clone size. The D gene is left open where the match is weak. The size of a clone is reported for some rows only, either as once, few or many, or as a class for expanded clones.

cdr3_aa: CASREGLNAHTDTQYF; cdr3_nt: TGTGCCAGCAGGGAAGGACTGAACGCCCACACAGATACGCAGTATTTT; cdr3_length: 16; j_call: TRBJ2-3; d_call: -; v_call: TRBV2; clone_size: -
cdr3_aa: CASASRLRSPLHF; cdr3_nt: TGTGCCAGCGCCTCCAGGTTACGGTCACCCCTCCACTTT; cdr3_length: 13; j_call: TRBJ1-6; d_call: -; v_call: TRBV27; clone_size: -
cdr3_aa: CASSLLAFRNTIYF; cdr3_nt: TGTGCCAGCAGCTTGCTAGCTTTCCGAAACACCATATATTTT; cdr3_length: 14; j_call: TRBJ1-3; d_call: -; v_call: TRBV5-8; clone_size: once
cdr3_aa: CASSAGQGGNTEAFF; cdr3_nt: TGTGCCAGCAGCGCCGGACAGGGGGGGAACACTGAAGCTTTCTTT; cdr3_length: 15; j_call: TRBJ1-1; d_call: TRBD1; v_call: TRBV9; clone_size: -
cdr3_aa: CARSLYGRGAYETQYF; cdr3_nt: TGTGCCAGAAGCTTATACGGCCGGGGGGCCTATGAGACCCAGTACTTC; cdr3_length: 16; j_call: TRBJ2-5; d_call: -; v_call: TRBV7-5; clone_size: -
cdr3_aa: CASTRDRGQETQYF; cdr3_nt: TGTGCCAGCACACGCGACAGGGGTCAAGAGACCCAGTACTTC; cdr3_length: 14; j_call: TRBJ2-5; d_call: -; v_call: TRBV21-1; clone_size: once
cdr3_aa: CASSSPRASAGGYNEQFF; cdr3_nt: TGTGCCAGCAGCTCCCCAAGAGCCTCAGCGGGGGGATACAATGAGCAGTTCTTC; cdr3_length: 18; j_call: TRBJ2-1; d_call: TRBD2; v_call: TRBV7-9; clone_size: few
cdr3_aa: CASSMKPEGDRGRSGANGLTF; cdr3_nt: TGTGCCAGTAGTATGAAGCCGGAGGGGGACAGGGGAAGGTCTGGGGCCAACGGCCTGACTTTC; cdr3_length: 21; j_call: TRBJ2-6; d_call: TRBD1; v_call: TRBV19; clone_size: -
cdr3_aa: CASAHPETATYNEQFF; cdr3_nt: TGTGCTAGTGCCCACCCCGAGACAGCAACCTACAATGAGCAGTTCTTC; cdr3_length: 16; j_call: TRBJ2-1; d_call: -; v_call: TRBV12-5; clone_size: -
cdr3_aa: CASSYTGDGYTF; cdr3_nt: TGTGCCAGCAGTTACACGGGTGATGGCTACACCTTC; cdr3_length: 12; j_call: TRBJ1-2; d_call: -; v_call: TRBV6-5; clone_size: -
cdr3_aa: CASHISGLGGSPLHF; cdr3_nt: TGTGCCAGCCATATCTCCGGTCTAGGGGGTTCACCCCTCCACTTT; cdr3_length: 15; j_call: TRBJ1-6; d_call: -; v_call: TRBV2; clone_size: -
cdr3_aa: CASSLVLGGSYGYTF; cdr3_nt: TGTGCCAGCAGCTTAGTTTTAGGGGGTTCCTATGGCTACACCTTC; cdr3_length: 15; j_call: TRBJ1-2; d_call: -; v_call: TRBV7-9; clone_size: few
cdr3_aa: CASSEGTAYYEEQYF; cdr3_nt: TGTGCCAGCAGCGAAGGGACTGCGTATTACGAGGAGCAGTACTTC; cdr3_length: 15; j_call: TRBJ2-7; d_call: -; v_call: TRBV9; clone_size: -
cdr3_aa: CASSLASGMDSPLHF; cdr3_nt: TGTGCCAGCAGCTTAGCGTCGGGGATGGATTCACCCCTCCACTTT; cdr3_length: 15; j_call: TRBJ1-6; d_call: -; v_call: TRBV7-2; clone_size: once
cdr3_aa: CASVRSGTGGSPLHF; cdr3_nt: TGTGCCAGCGTTCGTTCCGGGACAGGGGGCTCACCCCTCCACTTT; cdr3_length: 15; j_call: TRBJ1-6; d_call: TRBD1; v_call: TRBV28; clone_size: -
cdr3_aa: CASSLGASNYGYTF; cdr3_nt: TGTGCCAGCAGTTTGGGCGCAAGTAACTATGGCTACACCTTC; cdr3_length: 14; j_call: TRBJ1-2; d_call: -; v_call: TRBV27; clone_size: -
cdr3_aa: CASSLMIGGKGEQYF; cdr3_nt: TGTGCCAGCAGCTTGATGATCGGAGGGAAGGGCGAGCAGTACTTC; cdr3_length: 15; j_call: TRBJ2-7; d_call: -; v_call: TRBV7-2; clone_size: -
cdr3_aa: CASSLGIAGPYGYTF; cdr3_nt: TGTGCCAGCAGCTTGGGAATTGCAGGGCCCTATGGCTACACCTTC; cdr3_length: 15; j_call: TRBJ1-2; d_call: -; v_call: TRBV5-7; clone_size: -
cdr3_aa: CASSLEAGRDTDTQYF; cdr3_nt: TGTGCCAGCAGCTTAGAGGCGGGGAGAGACACAGATACGCAGTATTTT; cdr3_length: 16; j_call: TRBJ2-3; d_call: -; v_call: TRBV13; clone_size: once
cdr3_aa: CASSEDGGTEAFF; cdr3_nt: TGTGCCAGCAGCGAGGATGGAGGCACTGAAGCTTTCTTT; cdr3_length: 13; j_call: TRBJ1-1; d_call: -; v_call: TRBV11-2; clone_size: -
cdr3_aa: CSVNAANIQYF; cdr3_nt: TGCAGCGTTAATGCGGCAAACATTCAGTACTTC; cdr3_length: 11; j_call: TRBJ2-4; d_call: -; v_call: TRBV29-1; clone_size: -
cdr3_aa: CASSPSLAGETQYF; cdr3_nt: TGTGCCAGCAGTCCCTCCCTAGCGGGAGAGACCCAGTACTTC; cdr3_length: 14; j_call: TRBJ2-5; d_call: TRBD2; v_call: TRBV28; clone_size: -
cdr3_aa: CAISSSRTGNYGYTF; cdr3_nt: TGTGCCATCAGTTCTAGCCGGACGGGCAACTATGGCTACACCTTC; cdr3_length: 15; j_call: TRBJ1-2; d_call: -; v_call: TRBV10-3; clone_size: -
cdr3_aa: CASSNGGYNEQFF; cdr3_nt: TGTGCCAGTAGTAACGGCGGATACAATGAGCAGTTCTTC; cdr3_length: 13; j_call: TRBJ2-1; d_call: -; v_call: TRBV19; clone_size: once
cdr3_aa: CASSQGRGRETQYF; cdr3_nt: TGTGCCAGCAGTCAAGGGAGAGGGAGAGAGACCCAGTACTTC; cdr3_length: 14; j_call: TRBJ2-5; d_call: -; v_call: TRBV13; clone_size: -
cdr3_aa: CAISEDGTTNEKLFF; cdr3_nt: TGTGCCATCAGTGAAGACGGGACAACTAATGAAAAACTGTTTTTT; cdr3_length: 15; j_call: TRBJ1-4; d_call: -; v_call: TRBV10-3; clone_size: -
cdr3_aa: CASSPTRGVLFF; cdr3_nt: TGTGCCAGCAGTCCTACCAGGGGTGTACTGTTTTTT; cdr3_length: 12; j_call: TRBJ1-4; d_call: -; v_call: TRBV6-6; clone_size: -
cdr3_aa: CASSLAGTGYEQYF; cdr3_nt: TGTGCCAGCAGTTTAGCCGGGACAGGCTACGAGCAGTACTTC; cdr3_length: 14; j_call: TRBJ2-7; d_call: TRBD1; v_call: TRBV27; clone_size: once
cdr3_aa: CASSLLNRGGAYEQYF; cdr3_nt: TGTGCCAGCAGTTTATTAAATCGGGGCGGGGCCTACGAGCAGTACTTC; cdr3_length: 16; j_call: TRBJ2-7; d_call: -; v_call: TRBV28; clone_size: once
cdr3_aa: CASSQVAYSNQPQHF; cdr3_nt: TGCGCCAGCAGCCAAGTAGCATATAGCAATCAGCCCCAGCATTTT; cdr3_length: 15; j_call: TRBJ1-5; d_call: -; v_call: TRBV4-1; clone_size: -
cdr3_aa: CASSLEGTRRSEQYF; cdr3_nt: TGTGCCAGCAGCTTAGAAGGTACGAGGAGGAGCGAGCAGTACTTC; cdr3_length: 15; j_call: TRBJ2-7; d_call: -; v_call: TRBV7-9; clone_size: -
cdr3_aa: CASSLEGGSNQPQHF; cdr3_nt: TGCGCCAGCAGCCTGGAAGGGGGAAGCAATCAGCCCCAGCATTTT; cdr3_length: 15; j_call: TRBJ1-5; d_call: -; v_call: TRBV5-1; clone_size: -
cdr3_aa: CASSEAGEAYGYTF; cdr3_nt: TGTGCCAGCAGTGAAGCAGGGGAGGCCTATGGCTACACCTTC; cdr3_length: 14; j_call: TRBJ1-2; d_call: -; v_call: TRBV6-1; clone_size: -
cdr3_aa: CAIMGQGGDTQYF; cdr3_nt: TGTGCCATCATGGGACAGGGTGGGGATACGCAGTATTTT; cdr3_length: 13; j_call: TRBJ2-3; d_call: TRBD1; v_call: TRBV10-3; clone_size: -
cdr3_aa: CASGLYQGLTSSYNSPLHF; cdr3_nt: TGTGCTAGTGGTTTGTATCAGGGACTTACAAGCTCCTATAATTCACCCCTCCACTTT; cdr3_length: 19; j_call: TRBJ1-6; d_call: -; v_call: TRBV12-5; clone_size: few
cdr3_aa: CASSWQPGKPYNEQFF; cdr3_nt: TGTGCCAGCAGCTGGCAGCCGGGTAAACCCTACAATGAGCAGTTCTTC; cdr3_length: 16; j_call: TRBJ2-1; d_call: -; v_call: TRBV11-3; clone_size: -
cdr3_aa: CATSYSSGTGGNTIYF; cdr3_nt: TGTGCCACCAGTTACTCATCGGGGACAGGCGGAAACACCATATATTTT; cdr3_length: 16; j_call: TRBJ1-3; d_call: TRBD1; v_call: TRBV6-5; clone_size: -
cdr3_aa: CASGYQGGTNEKLFF; cdr3_nt: TGTGCCAGCGGGTATCAGGGAGGAACTAATGAAAAACTGTTTTTT; cdr3_length: 15; j_call: TRBJ1-4; d_call: -; v_call: TRBV25-1; clone_size: -
cdr3_aa: CATRSRRGRGTDTQYF; cdr3_nt: TGTGCCACTCGCTCCCGAAGGGGGCGGGGCACAGATACGCAGTATTTT; cdr3_length: 16; j_call: TRBJ2-3; d_call: TRBD1; v_call: TRBV19; clone_size: -
cdr3_aa: CASSDIHRGEETQYF; cdr3_nt: TGTGCCAGCAGTGACATACACAGGGGAGAAGAGACCCAGTACTTC; cdr3_length: 15; j_call: TRBJ2-5; d_call: TRBD1; v_call: TRBV6-4; clone_size: -
cdr3_aa: CASSPDREAIQYF; cdr3_nt: TGTGCCAGCAGTCCCGACAGGGAAGCCATTCAGTACTTC; cdr3_length: 13; j_call: TRBJ2-4; d_call: TRBD1; v_call: TRBV2; clone_size: -
cdr3_aa: CASSVGAGGTGNTIYF; cdr3_nt: TGTGCCAGCAGCGTAGGGGCAGGGGGGACTGGAAACACCATATATTTT; cdr3_length: 16; j_call: TRBJ1-3; d_call: TRBD1; v_call: TRBV9; clone_size: -
cdr3_aa: CAISDLGRGVQETQYF; cdr3_nt: TGTGCCATCAGTGACCTCGGGAGGGGGGTCCAAGAGACCCAGTACTTC; cdr3_length: 16; j_call: TRBJ2-5; d_call: TRBD2; v_call: TRBV10-3; clone_size: -
cdr3_aa: CASREYGEAKNIQYF; cdr3_nt: TGTGCCAGTAGAGAGTATGGGGAGGCCAAAAACATTCAGTACTTC; cdr3_length: 15; j_call: TRBJ2-4; d_call: -; v_call: TRBV19; clone_size: -
cdr3_aa: CASSPVASTDTQYF; cdr3_nt: TGTGCCAGCAGCCCTGTAGCTAGCACAGATACGCAGTATTTT; cdr3_length: 14; j_call: TRBJ2-3; d_call: -; v_call: TRBV7-9; clone_size: -
cdr3_aa: CSVSTPGQGSPEAFF; cdr3_nt: TGCAGCGTTTCCACCCCGGGACAGGGGTCCCCTGAAGCTTTCTTT; cdr3_length: 15; j_call: TRBJ1-1; d_call: TRBD1; v_call: TRBV29-1; clone_size: few